A selection of T cell receptor beta chains follows, all from one sample in a study of tumor-infiltrating lymphocytes in primary liver carcinoma. TCRdb ran MiXCR on the multiplex PCR reads and lists one entry per CDR3 protein. The sample holds roughly 330,000 distinct CDR3 sequences, around three fifths seen once. Sequenced: peripheral blood. These receptor sequences come from a man aged 35-49 years with primary liver carcinoma and hepatitis B virus infection. Both conserved end residues are part of each CDR3. The D gene is left open where the match is weak. Size is stated for part of the rows, as once, few or many counts, or as a class when the clone is expanded.

abundance,d_gene,j_gene,v_gene,CDR3aa,CDR3nt
-,-,TRBJ2-3,TRBV11-2,CASSPQRVAAQRPSKDTQYF,TGTGCCAGTAGCCCACAAAGGGTCGCGGCCCAACGCCCCAGCAAAGATACGCAGTATTTT
-,TRBD2,TRBJ2-3,TRBV20-1,CSADFSGGTDTQYF,TGCAGTGCTGACTTTAGCGGGGGCACAGATACGCAGTATTTT
-,-,TRBJ1-2,TRBV12-3/TRBV12-4,CAGRLPPRGYIF,TGTGCCGGCAGGCTACCCCCCCGTGGCTACATCTTC
many,TRBD2,TRBJ2-5,TRBV4-1,CASSQDSGGSGRAYVETQYF,TGCGCCAGCAGCCAAGATTCGGGGGGAAGCGGGAGGGCCTATGTAGAGACCCAGTACTTC
few,-,TRBJ1-1,TRBV5-6,CASSFLGSLGGNTEAFF,TGTGCCAGCAGCTTCTTGGGCTCATTAGGGGGAAACACTGAAGCTTTCTTT
-,-,TRBJ2-3,TRBV11-2,CATSSRSTDTQCF,TGTGCTACAAGTTCACGGAGCACAGATACGCAGTGTTTT
-,-,TRBJ2-5,TRBV11-2,CANSFNTQETRYF,TGTGCCAACAGCTTCAATACCCAAGAGACCCGGTACTTC
once,TRBD2,TRBJ2-3,TRBV14,CASGQGRASGSSDTQYF,TGTGCCAGCGGCCAAGGAAGGGCTAGCGGGAGTTCAGATACGCAGTATTTT
-,TRBD2,TRBJ2-1,TRBV4-1,CASSQDRIGTRCNEQFF,TGCGCCAGCAGCCAAGATCGAATCGGGACTAGATGCAATGAGCAGTTCTTC
-,-,TRBJ2-7,TRBV6-6,CASSRDKHYKQYF,TGTGCCAGCAGCCGGGACAAGCACTACAAGCAGTACTTC
many,TRBD1,TRBJ1-6,TRBV6-5,CASSRQGGENSPLHF,TGTGCCAGCAGTCGACAGGGGGGGGAAAATTCACCCCTCCACTTT
many,-,TRBJ1-2,TRBV4-3,CASSQDLQGIGYTF,TGCGCCAGCAGCCAAGATTTACAAGGGATTGGCTACACCTTC
-,-,TRBJ2-1,TRBV6-2/TRBV6-3,CASSLEGAYEQFF,TGTGCCAGCAGTCTGGAGGGGGCGTATGAACAGTTCTTC
few,-,TRBJ2-7,TRBV30,CAWSVPPGNYEQYF,TGTGCCTGGAGTGTACCCCCTGGCAACTACGAGCAGTACTTC
-,-,TRBJ1-2,TRBV12-3/TRBV12-4,CASSWATGYGCTF,TGTGCCAGCAGTTGGGCCACAGGGTATGGCTGCACCTTC
-,-,TRBJ1-6,TRBV6-6,CASSYLLRGRKDSPLHF,TGTGCCAGCAGTTACTTACTCAGGGGTAGGAAGGATTCACCCCTCCACTTT
-,-,TRBJ2-2,TRBV5-1,CASSLGTWNTGEPFF,TGCGCCAGCAGCTTAGGGACGTGGAACACCGGGGAGCCGTTTTTT
many,TRBD2,TRBJ2-1,TRBV6-2/TRBV6-3,CASSYPLGAGANNEQFF,TGTGCCAGCAGTTACCCTCTCGGGGCGGGAGCTAACAATGAGCAGTTCTTC
once,TRBD1,TRBJ1-5,TRBV10-3,CAISEGDRIYSNHPQHF,TGTGCCATCAGTGAGGGGGACAGAATTTATAGCAATCATCCCCAGCATTTT
-,TRBD2,TRBJ2-3,TRBV11-2,CASSLPRLAGVGDAQYF,TGCGCCAGCAGCTTACCCAGACTAGCGGGAGTAGGAGATGCGCAGTATTTT
-,-,TRBJ2-2,TRBV11-3,CTSSSSRVSGELFF,TGTACCAGCAGCTCAAGCCGCGTATCCGGTGAGCTGTTTTTT
-,-,TRBJ1-5,TRBV9,CASNVEDRFEPQHF,TGTGCCAGCAACGTAGAAGATAGATTTGAGCCCCAGCATTTT
many,-,TRBJ2-7,TRBV6-2/TRBV6-3,CASSYSGTYEQYF,TGTGCCAGCAGTTACTCGGGGACTTACGAGCAGTACTTC
-,-,TRBJ1-1,TRBV6-1,CASTAMGVSTEAFF,TGTGCCAGCACCGCCATGGGGGTTAGCACTGAAGCTTTCTTT
-,-,TRBJ2-7,TRBV11-1,CASSPRRGWYEQYF,TGTGCCAGCAGCCCGAGAAGGGGCTGGTACGAGCAGTACTTC
-,-,TRBJ1-6,TRBV11-2,CASSHGGDRNSPLNF,TGTGCCAGTTCCCACGGCGGGGATCGCAATTCACCCCTCAACTTT
-,-,TRBJ2-5,TRBV4-3,CASSQEVLVAGDETQYF,TGCGCCAGCAGCCAAGAAGTTCTTGTGGCAGGGGACGAGACCCAGTACTTT
few,TRBD1,TRBJ1-2,TRBV28,CASRQQTGAFYGYTF,TGTGCCAGCAGGCAACAGACAGGGGCCTTCTATGGCTACACCTTC
few,TRBD1,TRBJ1-4,TRBV6-5,CASSYRTGIGEKLFF,TGTGCCAGCAGTTACCGGACAGGGATCGGGGAAAAACTGTTTTTT
once,TRBD2,TRBJ2-3,TRBV11-3,CDTSLDAREGLGQYF,TGTGACACCAGCTTAGACGCGCGGGAGGGGTTAGGGCAGTATTTT